This passage covers 5 T cell receptor beta chains from one sample sequenced in a study of blood T cell repertoires in COVID-19. Profiling relied on immunoSEQ multiplex PCR, and the TCRdb table lists in-frame clones only, not all of them. The data show more than 120,000 clones, with approximately 88% seen just once and roughly 1% held by the top ten. Specimen: peripheral blood. These receptors were collected from a woman aged 50 to 60 with acute or convalescent COVID-19.

The rearrangement uses TRBV19 and TRBJ2-4; D ambiguous. Germline V lookup: CDR1 LNHDA, CDR2 SQIVND (reference sequence). V lost 10 bases to trimming and J lost 0 bases, with 7 bases between them. This CDR3 has 12 amino acids. This CDR3 reads CAIELAKNIQYF. In nucleotides, the CDR3 is TGTGCCATTGAACTAGCCAAAAACATTCAGTACTTC.

J is TRBJ2-7 and V is TRBV19; 8 bases align to TRBD1. The germline CDR1 and CDR2 sequences are LNHDA and SQIVND (reference sequence). The CDR3 spans 15 residues. The ends lost 5 bases at V and 7 bases at J; junction bases unmatched: 13. CDR3: CASSPTGGTSREQYF. In nucleotides, the CDR3 is TGTGCCAGTAGTCCTACAGGGGGTACCTCTCGGGAGCAGTACTTC.

This clone was found once. V and J are TRBV19 and TRBJ1-4, with D unresolved. The CDR3 runs 13 residues. Trimming took 3 bases from V and 5 from J, leaving 7 bases between them. Germline V gene sequence: CDR1 LNHDA, CDR2 SQIVND (reference sequence). The CDR3 sequence: CASSMRGNEKLFF. The CDR3 DNA is TGTGCCAGTAGTATGAGAGGGAATGAAAAACTGTTTTTT.

To note about this clone: One end of the junction fails to match germline, which may point to a read error. Other nucleotide sequences in the sample specify the same CDR3. The chain is built from TRBV7-6 and TRBJ1-5; TRBD1 matches at 7 bases. This CDR3 spans 15 amino acids. Germline V gene data show CDR1 as SGHVS and CDR2 as FNYEAQ. CDR3 protein: CASSLATGGNQPQHF. Written as DNA, the CDR3 is TGTGCCAGCAGTTTAGCTACAGGGGGCAATCAGCCCCAGCATTTT.

V and J are TRBV4-2 and TRBJ2-3; 8 nucleotides line up with TRBD2. The V gene end was trimmed by 0 bases and the J gene end by 0 bases; junction bases not matched to a gene: 8. This CDR3 is 18 amino acids long. Looked up from germline, CDR1 is LGHNA and CDR2 is YNFKEQ. For the CDR3, the DNA is TGTGCCAGCAGCCAAGATTCTGCGGGGGGCCGCAGCACAGATACGCAGTATTTT. It encodes CASSQDSAGGRSTDTQYF.